A single sample gave rise to the 19 T cell receptor beta chains below, sequenced in a study of human T cells and chemical hapten exposure (dated by TCRdb to about 2021). The library was built by means of RACE. The instrument was a NextSeq 500. TCRdb reanalyzed the raw reads on its own, using fastp at Q25 for trimming and MiXCR for clone calling, and kept in-frame beta chains. CDR3 protein sequences are deduplicated, and each keeps its most common genes and DNA. In this sample the table shows 84,000 or so distinct CDR3 sequences, around 9.6% of which occur a single time. The biggest ten clones account for 2% to 2.5% of the sample. This sample's time point label indicates: patch test 2, 6 weeks after DPC sensitization. What this sample's treatment or condition label stands for: therapeutic diphenylcyclopropenone sensitization with weekly scalp DPC. This material consisted of whole blood, taken in connection with sensitization to the hapten diphenylcyclopropenone (DPC). Receptors originate from a woman in her twenties or thirties with alopecia areata. Some clones in this sample may be carry-over from other donors' samples.

This rearrangement joins TRBV4-1 to TRBJ1-2, with 7 bases matching TRBD1. The CDR3 consists of 15 residues. Looked up from germline, CDR1 is MGHRA and CDR2 is YSYEKL. With 1 base clipped from V and 0 bases from J, the junction kept 2 bases outside the gene matches. This CDR3 is CASSQGQGSNYGYTF. DNA for the CDR3: TGCGCCAGCAGCCAAGGACAGGGATCTAACTATGGCTACACCTTC.

At least ten counts were recorded for this clonotype. This chain uses TRBV19 with TRBJ1-2; D may be TRBD1 (6 bases). This CDR3 is built from 14 residues. The germline V gene has CDR1 LNHDA and CDR2 SQIVND (reference sequence). Trimming cost V 3 bases and J 0 bases, with 8 bases left between them. The CDR3 region is CASSMGATNYGYTF. In DNA form, the CDR3 reads TGTGCCAGTAGTATGGGGGCCACTAACTATGGCTACACCTTC.

This clonotype was recorded many times. The chain couples TRBV5-1 to TRBJ1-6; TRBD1 matches at 10 bases. CDR1 SGHRS and CDR2 YFSETQ come from the germline V gene. The V and J ends lost 1 base and 10 bases, in that order; junction bases with no gene match: 5. The CDR3 extends over 15 amino acids. This chain's CDR3 is CASSLLGTGDSPLHF. For the CDR3, the DNA is TGCGCCAGCAGCTTGTTGGGGACAGGGGACTCACCCCTCCACTTT. Variable domain in full (rest from reference TRBV5-1 and TRBJ1-6): KAGVTQTPRYLIKTRGQQVTLSCSPISGHRSVSWYQQTPGQGLQFLFEYFSETQRNKGNFPGRFSGRQFSNSRSEMNVSTLELGDSALYLCASSLLGTGDSPLHFGNGTRLTVT.

This clonotype has at least ten counts. The chain has TRBV29-1 and TRBJ1-4; D is unresolved. CDR3 length equals 12 residues. Germline lookup yields CDR1 SQVTM and CDR2 ANQGSEA. V lost 4 bases and J lost 5, with 8 bases in between. The CDR3 loop reads CSVGSRNEKLFF. The CDR3 DNA sequence: TGCAGCGTTGGTAGTAGGAATGAAAAACTGTTTTTT. Using reference TRBV29-1 and TRBJ1-4 for the parts outside the CDR3, the full variable domain is SAVISQKPSRDICQRGTSLTIQCQVDSQVTMMFWYRQQPGQSLTLIATANQGSEATYESGFVIDKFPISRPNLTFSTLTVSNMSPEDSSIYLCSVGSRNEKLFFGSGTQLSVL.

This chain joins TRBV7-8 and TRBJ1-1; the D gene is possibly TRBD1 (6 bases). The germline V and J ends were trimmed by 1 base and 1 base, with 10 bases remaining between them. This CDR3 region has 15 residues. Germline CDR1 and CDR2: SGHVS and FQNEAQ. As DNA, the CDR3 is TGTGCCAGCAGCTTAGGGACAGTAGCGAACACTGAAGCTTTCTTT. Amino acid sequence: CASSLGTVANTEAFF. The full variable domain, in which reference TRBV7-8 and TRBJ1-1 provide the parts outside the CDR3, is GAGVSQSPRYKVAKRGQDVALRCDPISGHVSLFWYQQALGQGPEFLTYFQNEAQLDKSGLPSDRFFAERPEGSVSTLKIQRTQQEDSAVYLCASSLGTVANTEAFFGQGTRLTVV.

Many counts were recorded for this clonotype. V and J are TRBV6-1 and TRBJ1-6, with D hard to call. Germline CDR1 and CDR2: MNHNS and SASEGT. The CDR3 length is 16 residues. V lost 0 bases and J lost 10, with 16 bases in between. This CDR3 reads CASSEARTVLRSPLHF. CDR3 bases: TGTGCCAGCAGTGAAGCGAGAACTGTCTTACGGTCACCCCTCCACTTT.

This clonotype was picked up many times. The rearrangement links TRBV7-2 to TRBJ2-1; D call uncertain. The CDR3 has 13 amino acids. The V gene's germline CDR1 is SGHTA and CDR2 FQGNSA. V gave up 5 bases and J gave up 5 bases, with 10 bases separating them. CDR3 sequence: CASSPQRNNEQFF. The CDR3 DNA sequence: TGTGCCAGCAGCCCCCAGCGAAACAATGAGCAGTTCTTC.

This clonotype was seen many times. This chain joins TRBV23-1 and TRBJ2-6; no clear D. TRBV23-1 is placed among ORFs of uncertain function. This CDR3 has 16 amino acids. V was cut by 3 bases and J by 0 bases, with 9 bases left in between. For the CDR3, the DNA is TGCGCCAGCAGTCACGTTGACGGCTCTGGGGCCAACGTCCTGACTTTC. Protein sequence: CASSHVDGSGANVLTF.

This clonotype was counted ten times or more. The rearrangement links TRBV6-2 or TRBV6-3 to TRBJ2-1; D gene unclear. The germline V and J ends were trimmed by 4 bases and 8 bases, with 12 bases remaining between them. In germline, CDR1 is MNHEY, CDR2 SVGEGT. The CDR3 consists of 13 residues. CDR3 sequence reads: CASSFSSFDEQFF. In DNA, the CDR3 is TGTGCCAGCAGTTTTAGTTCGTTCGATGAGCAGTTCTTC.

In its sample, this clonotype was seen many times. The gene calls are TRBV6-6 and TRBJ2-3; 10 bases align to TRBD2. The V segment lost 0 bases and the J segment 4 bases; nucleotides outside the gene matches: 4. The CDR3 is made up of 16 amino acids. Germline V gene data show CDR1 as MNHNY and CDR2 as SVGAGI (reference sequence). The CDR3 sequence: CASSYSAGGPSDTQYF. The CDR3 DNA sequence: TGTGCCAGCAGTTACTCAGCGGGAGGGCCGTCAGATACGCAGTATTTT.

This clonotype was detected many times. The rearrangement joins TRBV12-3 or TRBV12-4 to TRBJ2-3; maybe TRBD2 (6 bases). CDR3 length: 15 amino acids. V was trimmed by 6 bases and J by 5 bases, leaving 18 bases between them. The CDR3 loop is CASSPQSGQRDTQYF. DNA for the CDR3: TGTGCCAGCAGCCCCCAGAGCGGGCAAAGAGATACGCAGTATTTT.

In its sample, this clonotype was seen a few times. The chain recombines TRBV12-3 or TRBV12-4 with TRBJ2-7; 7 bases line up with TRBD2. V lost 3 bases, J lost 2 bases, and 4 bases stayed unmatched. The CDR3 loop spans 14 amino acids. The CDR3, as DNA: TGTGCCAGCAGTTTGGGAGCGGGAACCTACGAGCAGTACTTC. This gives the protein CASSLGAGTYEQYF.

This clonotype was picked up many times. The chain employs TRBV20-1 and TRBJ2-3; 10 nucleotides agree with TRBD2. There are 17 residues in the CDR3. J lost 3 bases, V lost 0 bases, and 9 bases had no gene match. CDR1 and CDR2 (germline): DFQATT, SNEGSKA (reference sequence). The CDR3 bases are TGCAGTGCTAGAGATTACGGGCTAGCGGGGGAGACAGATACGCAGTATTTT. This translates into CSARDYGLAGETDTQYF.

V and J are TRBV19 and TRBJ2-6; TRBD2 agrees at 13 bases. V was pared by 6 bases and J by 1 base, with 6 bases of the junction left unmatched. Germline V CDR1 and CDR2: LNHDA, SQIVND (reference sequence). This CDR3 comprises 18 residues. The CDR3 loop reads CASRPRLAGGSGANVLTF. The CDR3 bases are TGTGCCAGTAGACCGCGACTAGCGGGGGGTTCTGGGGCCAACGTCCTGACTTTC.

Only one count was recorded for this clonotype. A much larger clonotype is one base distant, so this may be a read error. The rearrangement uses TRBV7-2 and TRBJ2-5; 7 positions match TRBD1. The CDR3 length is 15 residues. Per the germline V gene, CDR1 is SGHTA and CDR2 is FQGNSA. CDR3 in DNA: TGTGTCAGCAGCTTAGGGGGACAGATCCAAGAGACCCAGTACTTC. This gives the protein CVSSLGGQIQETQYF. Variable domain in full (rest from reference TRBV7-2 and TRBJ2-5): GAGVSQSPSNKVTEKGKDVELRCDPISGHTALYWYRQSLGQGLEFLIYFQGNSAPDKSGLPSDRFSAERTGGSVSTLTIQRTQQEDSAVYLCVSSLGGQIQETQYFGPGTRLLVL.

This clonotype was observed a few times. CDR3 region: CAISRDEDNEQFF. CDR3 sequence (DNA): TGTGCCATCAGTAGGGACGAGGACAATGAGCAGTTCTTC. The V gene is TRBV10-3, the J gene TRBJ2-1, with D perhaps being TRBD1 or TRBD2 (5 bases each). V was shortened by 5 bases and J by 5 bases, with 10 bases between the two germline ends. The CDR3 is made up of 13 amino acids. The germline gives CDR1 ENHRY, CDR2 SYGVKD.

The chain carries TRBV5-4 and TRBJ1-4, with D unresolved. This CDR3 region has 15 residues. V dropped 4 bases and J dropped 8 bases, with 18 bases sitting between them. Per the germline V gene, CDR1 is SGHNT and CDR2 is YYREEE (reference sequence). CDR3 nucleotide sequence: TGTGCCAGCAGCCAGAACAAGGATCTAGGAGAAAAACTGTTTTTT. This translates into CASSQNKDLGEKLFF.

Ten or more counts support this clonotype. V gene TRBV20-1 combines with J gene TRBJ2-1; 9 bases map to TRBD2. This CDR3 comprises 14 residues. V lost 6 bases and J lost 9; bases outside the gene matches: 12. The germline V gene has CDR1 DFQATT and CDR2 SNEGSKA (reference sequence). The CDR3 here is CSAQTSGRVGEQFF. DNA of the CDR3: TGCAGTGCCCAGACTAGCGGCAGGGTGGGTGAGCAGTTCTTC.

This clonotype was seen only a few times. DNA for the CDR3: TGTGCCAGCAGTGCCAGGAGCAATCAGCCCCAGCATTTT. Residues: CASSARSNQPQHF. V and J are TRBV2 and TRBJ1-5; D unresolved. The CDR3 totals 13 residues. The germline V gene has CDR1 SNHLY and CDR2 FYNNEI. Trimming removed 4 bases at V and 1 base at J, with 5 bases between.